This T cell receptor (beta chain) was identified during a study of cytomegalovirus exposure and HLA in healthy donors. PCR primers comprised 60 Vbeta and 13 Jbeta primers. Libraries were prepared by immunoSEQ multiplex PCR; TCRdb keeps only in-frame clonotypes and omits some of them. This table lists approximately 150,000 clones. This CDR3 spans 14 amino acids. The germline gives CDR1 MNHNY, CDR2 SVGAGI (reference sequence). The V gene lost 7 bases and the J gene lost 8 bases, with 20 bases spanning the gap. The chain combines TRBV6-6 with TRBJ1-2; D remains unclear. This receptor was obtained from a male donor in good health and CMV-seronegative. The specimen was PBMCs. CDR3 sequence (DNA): TGTGCCAGCACCTTCTCAGACGGCGCGGAGGGCTACACCTTC. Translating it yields CASTFSDGAEGYTF.